This passage covers 6 T cell receptor beta chains from one sample sequenced in a study of Graves' ophthalmopathy and Graves' hyperthyroidism. Transcripts of RNA were the source for amplifying TCR beta CDR3 regions. Scientists carried out first-round RT-PCR using HTBI primers and then a second-round multiplex PCR. TCRdb re-called the multiplex PCR reads through MiXCR, storing one row per CDR3 protein. The profile shows 1 million to 1.3 million distinct CDR3 sequences, less than 45% of them singletons. The sample comprised peripheral blood or thyroid tissue (not recorded which). The receptor set was obtained from an adult man with Graves' hyperthyroidism.

This clonotype was found many times. This may arise from a read error, as a much more abundant clone is one base away. The chain joins TRBV9 to TRBJ2-7; D call uncertain. Per germline, CDR1 SGDLS and CDR2 YYNGEE. The germline V and J ends were trimmed by 4 bases and 5 bases, with 7 bases remaining between them. CDR3 length: 11 amino acids. This chain's CDR3 is CASSLKHEQYF. CDR3 sequence (DNA): TGTGCCAGCAGCCTGAAGCACGAGCAGTACTTC.

This clonotype has a count of ten or more. The chain links TRBV20-1 to TRBJ1-5; no reliable D call. Trimming left V 3 bases short and J 5 bases short, with 14 bases between. Per germline, CDR1 DFQATT and CDR2 SNEGSKA (reference sequence). This CDR3 comprises 14 residues. The CDR3 spells CSASRRATDQPQHF. CDR3 DNA sequence: TGCAGTGCTAGTAGGAGGGCGACGGATCAGCCCCAGCATTTT.

The J gene is TRBJ1-4, the V gene TRBV10-3; the match to TRBD1 covers 7 bases. The CDR3 spans 17 residues. V trimming: 0 bases; J trimming: 3 bases; junction bases outside the gene matches: 7. The V gene's germline CDR1 is ENHRY and CDR2 SYGVKD. This CDR3 is CAISESRGRPANEKLFF. CDR3 nucleotide sequence: TGTGCCATCAGTGAGTCAAGGGGGCGGCCCGCTAATGAAAAACTGTTTTTT.

The table lists this clonotype with a few counts. V is TRBV19 and J is TRBJ2-2, with 9 bases fitting TRBD2. The length of the CDR3 is 15 residues. CDR1 and CDR2 from the germline V gene are LNHDA and SQIVND (reference sequence). The V segment lost 5 bases and the J segment 5 bases; nucleotides outside the gene matches: 6. CDR3 in amino acids: CASSRPSGTTGELFF. For the CDR3, the DNA is TGTGCCAGTAGTCGCCCTAGCGGGACGACCGGGGAGCTGTTTTTT.

This clonotype was counted at least ten times. The V and J genes are TRBV10-3 and TRBJ2-2, with 8 bases that match TRBD1. The CDR3 sequence is 14 residues long. V lost 8 bases, J lost 3 bases, and 5 bases stayed unmatched. Germline CDR1 and CDR2: ENHRY and SYGVKD. CDR3 sequence (DNA): TGTGCCATCCCTTCACAGGGGGACACCGGGGAGCTGTTTTTT. Its protein product is CAIPSQGDTGELFF.

The J gene is TRBJ1-6, the V gene TRBV7-2; possible D gene TRBD1, 6 bases. The V and J ends lost 5 bases and 8 bases respectively, with 22 bases between them. This CDR3 comprises 17 residues. The germline CDR1 and CDR2 sequences are SGHTA and FQGNSA. The CDR3 DNA reads as TGTGCCAGCAGCCCGAGGACAGACCTAAAGGCGCATTCACCCCTCCACTTT. Protein: CASSPRTDLKAHSPLHF.